The subject of this entry is one T cell receptor beta chain. Its antigen is not identified. The entry originates in a study of T cell repertoires in cytomegalovirus infection. Study-level information: The study used recently identified HLA-C-restricted and well-studied HLA-B-restricted CMV epitopes. Both a matching HLA type and CMV infection were indicated by public TCR beta signatures.

MiXCR, run by TCRdb on the reads, gives a single entry per CDR3 protein. The table shows roughly 120,000 distinct CDR3 sequences, with more than 30% occurring only once. Germline V gene data show CDR1 as MGHDK and CDR2 as SYGVNS. This CDR3 comprises 17 residues. V lost 1 base, J lost 1 base, and 17 bases lay in between. General study findings and limits: CMV-specific TCR beta clonotypes restricted by HLA-C were the ones dominating the ex vivo response. Based on cumulative public TCR beta family frequency, carriers of CMV plus the relevant HLA were identified.

This chain links TRBV25-1 with TRBJ2-7, with D possibly TRBD1 on 5 matching bases. This clonotype was obtained from a human donor in good health (CMV status not recorded). Some clones in this sample may be carry-over from other donors' samples. The specimen comprised CD8+ T cells from cultured PBMCs, sampled from culture after CMV antigen stimulation. The CDR3: CASSEFFFGQGSYEQYF. The CDR3 bases are TGTGCCAGCAGTGAATTCTTTTTCGGGCAGGGATCCTACGAGCAGTACTTC.